The 20 T cell receptor beta chains below all came from one sample that was sequenced in a study of regulatory T cells in long-lasting Graves disease. For TCR beta, libraries came from iRepertoire HTBI primers and Arm-PCR of CDR3 regions. MiXCR, applied by TCRdb to the multiplex PCR reads, yields one record per CDR3 protein. The repertoire holds around 330,000 distinct CDR3 sequences, with over 15% as singletons. Time point defined: newly diagnosed GD, antithyroid drugs for less than 3 months. PBMC RNA was the source of the TCR library. Sequences were derived from peripheral blood mononuclear cells (PBMCs), sampled at new diagnosis, from a patient treated with antithyroid drugs. The receptors were sampled from a female donor with Graves disease.

The rearrangement joins TRBV29-1 to TRBJ2-2, with a possible D match to TRBD2 (7 bases). This CDR3 region has 14 residues. Germline values: CDR1 SQVTM, CDR2 ANQGSEA. The CDR3: CGGGLRTNTGELFF. DNA for the CDR3: TGCGGGGGGGGGCTTCGGACGAACACCGGGGAGCTGTTTTTT.

At least ten counts were recorded for this clonotype. The V gene is TRBV7-9, the J gene TRBJ2-1; D is perhaps TRBD1 (6 bases). Per the germline V gene, CDR1 is SEHNR and CDR2 is FQNEAQ (reference sequence). This CDR3 contains 15 residues. Trimming cost V 1 base and J 1 base, with 8 bases left between them. The DNA of the CDR3 is TGTGCCAGCAGCTTAGTGGGGGCTTCCTACAATGAGCAGTTCTTC. Protein sequence: CASSLVGASYNEQFF.

This chain joins TRBV11-2 and TRBJ2-2, with 8 bases aligning to TRBD2. Trimming at V came to 1 base and at J to 5 bases, leaving 3 bases not matched to a gene. The CDR3 totals 15 residues. The germline V gene encodes CDR1 SGHAT and CDR2 FQNNGV. CDR3 sequence reads: CASSLAGGRTGELFF. CDR3 in DNA: TGTGCCAGCAGCTTAGCGGGAGGGCGGACCGGGGAGCTGTTTTTT.

In this sample, this clonotype turned up many times. The V gene is TRBV19, the J gene TRBJ2-1; possible D gene TRBD1, 5 bases. Germline-derived CDR1 and CDR2 are LNHDA and SQIVND (reference sequence). This CDR3 has 15 amino acids. Trimming cost V 6 bases and J 9 bases, with 21 bases left between them. The CDR3 sequence is CASSHDSHPPIEQFF. CDR3 in DNA: TGTGCCAGTAGCCACGACAGTCATCCGCCCATTGAGCAGTTCTTC.

There are many counts of this clonotype. The gene calls are TRBV10-1 and TRBJ2-7, with D possibly matching TRBD2 (6 bases). The CDR3 is 16 residues long. Germline V gives CDR1 WNHNN, CDR2 SYGVQD (reference sequence). With 1 base removed from V and 0 bases from J, the gap between germline ends came to 13 bases. For the CDR3, the DNA is TGCGCCAGCAGTGAGTACCCCGGGACTCCCTCCTACGAGCAGTACTTC. It is translated as CASSEYPGTPSYEQYF.

The CDR3 sequence: CSVEDPDRGYGYTF. CDR3 DNA: TGCAGCGTTGAAGATCCGGACAGGGGCTATGGCTACACCTTC. The chain links TRBV29-1 to TRBJ1-2, with TRBD1 matching 9 bases. CDR1 and CDR2 (germline): SQVTM, ANQGSEA. J lost 4 bases, V lost 0 bases, and 3 bases had no gene match. The CDR3 loop spans 14 amino acids. Combining the CDR3 with reference TRBV29-1 and TRBJ1-2 gives the whole variable domain SAVISQKPSRDICQRGTSLTIQCQVDSQVTMMFWYRQQPGQSLTLIATANQGSEATYESGFVIDKFPISRPNLTFSTLTVSNMSPEDSSIYLCSVEDPDRGYGYTFGSGTRLTVV.

The chain is built from TRBV11-2 and TRBJ2-7, with D perhaps TRBD2 (5 bases). V lost 0 bases to trimming and J lost 5 bases, with 11 bases between them. The CDR3 is made up of 14 amino acids. Germline lookup yields CDR1 SGHAT and CDR2 FQNNGV. In DNA form, the CDR3 reads TGTGCCAGCAGCTTAGATCGGGATGGGAACGAGCAGTACTTC. Amino acid sequence: CASSLDRDGNEQYF.

This chain links TRBV20-1 with TRBJ2-1; 7 bases line up with TRBD2. Germline loops: CDR1 DFQATT, CDR2 SNEGSKA (reference sequence). The CDR3 runs to 14 residues. V was clipped by 6 bases and J by 7 bases; unmatched bases: 12. CDR3 amino acids: CSAHRDYSLNEQFF. The CDR3 nucleotides read TGCAGTGCCCATCGGGACTACTCGTTAAATGAGCAGTTCTTC.

The gene calls are TRBV3-1 and TRBJ1-6; D remains ambiguous. Germline CDR1 reads LGHDT; CDR2 reads YNNKEL (reference sequence). The CDR3 spans 11 residues. Trimming shortened V by 0 bases and J by 9 bases, and 0 bases separated the two germline ends. CDR3 sequence reads: CASSQDSPLHF. DNA for the CDR3: TGTGCCAGCAGCCAAGATTCACCCCTCCACTTT.

This clonotype was counted only a few times. The J gene is TRBJ2-1, the V gene TRBV20-1, with D hard to call. This CDR3 is 10 amino acids long. V shed 3 bases and J shed 8 bases, with 5 bases lying between them. CDR1 DFQATT and CDR2 SNEGSKA come from the germline V gene (reference sequence). DNA for the CDR3: TGCAGTGCTAGTCTGGATGAGCAGTTCTTC. It translates to CSASLDEQFF.

This clonotype occurred many times. This chain connects TRBV3-1 to TRBJ2-3; D remains unclear. This CDR3 contains 14 residues. V lost 0 bases and J lost 5, with 9 bases in between. Germline V gives CDR1 LGHDT, CDR2 YNNKEL (reference sequence). The CDR3 sequence: CASSQEVRGDTQYF. The CDR3 DNA sequence: TGTGCCAGCAGCCAAGAGGTACGAGGAGATACGCAGTATTTT.

This chain uses TRBV19 with TRBJ1-1, with unresolved D. This CDR3 has 11 amino acids. Germline V gives CDR1 LNHDA, CDR2 SQIVND (reference sequence). The germline V and J ends were trimmed by 6 bases and 8 bases, with 10 bases remaining between them. The CDR3 region is CASRSQKEAFF. The CDR3 bases are TGTGCCAGTAGGTCACAGAAAGAAGCTTTCTTT.

About this clonotype: Lacking the conserved final phenylalanine or tryptophan, this CDR3 likely reflects a read error. The chain carries TRBV7-8 and TRBJ1-6, with no clear D. Between the trimmed V and J ends, which lost 1 base and 7 bases, there was a span of 2 bases. The CDR3 spans 12 residues. Germline CDR1 is SGHVS and CDR2 is FQNEAQ. CDR3: CASSLGNSPLHL. Written as DNA, the CDR3 is TGTGCCAGCAGCTTAGGCAATTCACCCCTCCACCTT.

This clonotype was seen repeatedly, ten times or more. The rearrangement links TRBV24-1 to TRBJ2-3; D is possibly TRBD1 or TRBD2 (5 bases each). Between the trimmed V and J ends, which lost 7 bases and 0 bases, there was a span of 13 bases. Germline CDR1 reads KGHDR; CDR2 reads SFDVKD. The CDR3 covers 15 residues. CDR3 nucleotide sequence: TGTGCCACCAGCCCGGGAAAGGGGAGCACAGATACGCAGTATTTT. Encoded protein: CATSPGKGSTDTQYF.

At least ten counts were recorded for this clonotype. V and J are TRBV6-2 or TRBV6-3 and TRBJ2-3; possible D gene TRBD2, 5 bases. Between the trimmed V and J ends, which lost 6 bases and 6 bases, there was a span of 13 bases. CDR1 and CDR2 (germline): MNHEY, SVGEGT. The CDR3 totals 13 residues. In DNA, the CDR3 is TGTGCCAGCAGGGCTACTAGGGTGGATACGCAGTATTTT. Its protein is CASRATRVDTQYF.

The table lists this clonotype with many counts. The chain recombines TRBV7-8 with TRBJ2-4, with 10 bases fitting TRBD1. Germline assignment: CDR1 SGHVS and CDR2 FQNEAQ. Trimming removed 3 bases from V and 6 bases from J; junction bases left unmatched: 2. The CDR3 runs to 14 residues. The CDR3 DNA sequence: TGTGCCAGCAGCTTTCGGACAGGGGGAAACATTCAGTACTTC. Its protein is CASSFRTGGNIQYF.

V is TRBV27 and J is TRBJ2-3, with TRBD2 identical over 9 bases. The junction had 4 bases not matched to a gene; V was cut back by 3 bases and J by 3 bases. The CDR3 runs 15 residues. Germline CDR1 reads MNHEY; CDR2 reads SMNVEV (reference sequence). The CDR3 sequence: CASSFQAGGTDTQYF. The DNA for the CDR3 is TGTGCCAGCAGTTTCCAAGCGGGAGGAACAGATACGCAGTATTTT.

This clonotype was detected only a few times. The chain has TRBV4-2 and TRBJ2-6; no clear D. Trimming left V 1 base short and J 0 bases short, with 7 bases between. The CDR3 runs to 16 residues. Germline V lookup: CDR1 LGHNA, CDR2 YNFKEQ. CDR3 DNA: TGTGCCAGCAGCCAAGGACCTAGCTCTGGGGCCAACGTCCTGACTTTC. This translates into CASSQGPSSGANVLTF.

This chain joins TRBV18 and TRBJ2-3; 12 bases fit TRBD2. V was clipped by 4 bases and J by 1 base; unmatched bases: 3. The CDR3 spans 16 residues. Germline CDR1 and CDR2: KGHSH and LQKENI. CDR3 loop: CASSLLAGGRTDTQYF. CDR3 nucleotides: TGTGCCAGCTCACTACTAGCGGGAGGACGCACAGATACGCAGTATTTT.

This clonotype was observed many times. The chain uses TRBV7-6 and TRBJ2-2, with TRBD2 matching 9 bases. From germline, CDR1 is SGHVS and CDR2 FNYEAQ. V shed 5 bases, J shed 2 bases, and the junction held 9 bases outside the gene matches. There are 17 residues in the CDR3. CDR3 nucleotides: TGTGCCAGCAGCGTACGATTAGCGGGGGTTAACACCGGGGAGCTGTTTTTT. This codes for CASSVRLAGVNTGELFF.